Below are 25 T cell receptor beta chains sequenced from a single sample in a study of control samples from healthy donors and cancer patients. Clones were read by immunoSEQ multiplex PCR, and TCRdb kept only the in-frame ones, dropping some. The sample consists of 150,000 to 200,000 clones, approximately 90% of them appearing once. Specimen: blood. All receptors derive from a woman aged 25 to 39 in good health.

This sequence joins TRBV24-1 and TRBJ2-2; maybe TRBD2 (7 bases). V lost 5 bases and J 5 bases, leaving 17 bases between the germline ends. This CDR3 has 16 residues. CDR1 is KGHDR and CDR2 is SFDVKD in the germline V gene. The CDR3 DNA reads TGTGCCACCAGTGCCATAGGGGGGGCGCGAACCGGGGAGCTGTTTTTT. Amino acids: CATSAIGGARTGELFF.

This chain connects TRBV18 to TRBJ2-7, with 9 bases aligning to TRBD2. This CDR3 comprises 15 residues. Germline CDR1 is KGHSH and CDR2 is LQKENI. Losses at the gene ends were 2 bases for V and 4 bases for J; bases not matched to a gene: 6. For the CDR3, the DNA is TGTGCCAGCTCACCAAGGGCGGGAGGGAATTACGAGCAGTACTTC. It codes for CASSPRAGGNYEQYF.

Note on this clone: The identical CDR3 is also encoded by other nucleotide sequences in the sample. The CDR3 loop is CASSSGQVNTEAFF. DNA for the CDR3: TGCGCCAGCAGCTCTGGACAGGTGAACACTGAAGCTTTCTTT. V gene TRBV5-1 combines with J gene TRBJ1-1, with TRBD1 matching 7 bases. The CDR3 length is 14 residues. Germline V CDR1 and CDR2: SGHRS, YFSETQ. The J segment lost 0 bases and the V segment lost 3 bases, leaving 2 bases of the junction unmatched.

The rearrangement links TRBV20-1 to TRBJ1-3; no clear D gene. V was cut by 5 bases and J by 4 bases, with 15 bases left in between. This CDR3 spans 14 amino acids. In germline, CDR1 is DFQATT, CDR2 SNEGSKA (reference sequence). The CDR3 loop is CSAGVRDTGNTIYF. DNA of the CDR3: TGCAGTGCTGGTGTCAGAGATACGGGAAACACCATATATTTT.

V is TRBV12-5 and J is TRBJ2-5; 8 bases match TRBD1. This CDR3 is 16 amino acids long. J gave up 1 base and V 4 bases, and 8 bases lay outside the gene matches. CDR1 is LGHNT, CDR2 FRNRAP, per germline. As DNA, the CDR3 is TGTGCTAGTGGTTCCGGACAGGGTACCTTCCAAGAGACCCAGTACTTC. Its translation is CASGSGQGTFQETQYF.

The rearrangement joins TRBV2 to TRBJ1-6; 7 nucleotides align to TRBD1. Trimming took 8 bases from V and 7 from J; bases not matched to a gene: 5. This CDR3 comprises 13 residues. CDR1 SNHLY and CDR2 FYNNEI come from the germline V gene. CDR3 sequence (DNA): TGTGCCAGCGCCGACAGGGTGAATTCACCCCTCCACTTT. Translating gives CASADRVNSPLHF.

The V gene is TRBV6-2 or TRBV6-3, the J gene TRBJ2-7, with D uncertain. With 4 bases removed from V and 2 bases from J, the gap between germline ends came to 9 bases. The CDR3 is 13 residues long. The germline CDR1 and CDR2 sequences are MNHEY and SVGEGT. The CDR3 DNA is TGTGCCAGCAGTTCCACTGGGCCCTACGAGCAGTACTTC. Its translation: CASSSTGPYEQYF.

This clone was picked up one time. The rearrangement links TRBV4-1 to TRBJ2-1; D unclear. CDR3 length: 13 residues. Trimming took 0 bases from V and 13 from J, leaving 13 bases between them. Germline V lookup: CDR1 MGHRA, CDR2 YSYEKL. In DNA, the CDR3 is TGCGCCAGCAGCCAAGAGAAGGACCAATCCCAGTTCTTC. It codes for CASSQEKDQSQFF.

This chain uses TRBV7-2 with TRBJ1-3, with D perhaps TRBD1 (6 bases). CDR1 is SGHTA and CDR2 is FQGNSA in the germline V gene. This CDR3 has 16 amino acids. Deletions cut 4 bases from V and 0 bases from J, with 13 bases between. The CDR3, as DNA: TGTGCCAGCAGCTCTATACAGGGACCCTCTGGAAACACCATATATTTT. Amino acid sequence: CASSSIQGPSGNTIYF.

The chain combines TRBV2 with TRBJ1-2, with 7 bases that match TRBD1. CDR1 and CDR2 (germline): SNHLY, FYNNEI. With 8 bases clipped from V and 4 bases from J, the junction kept 19 bases outside the gene matches. CDR3 length equals 17 residues. CDR3 sequence (DNA): TGTGCCAGCTGGAGACAGGGCGAAACTTGGGCTCTCTATGGCTACACCTTC. Translation: CASWRQGETWALYGYTF.

The chain uses TRBV6-1 and TRBJ1-4, with D maybe TRBD1 (5 bases). The CDR3 has 15 amino acids. V dropped 0 bases and J dropped 13 bases, with 18 bases sitting between them. Germline V lookup: CDR1 MNHNS, CDR2 SASEGT. CDR3: CASSEADSGLMRLFF. CDR3 sequence (DNA): TGTGCCAGCAGTGAAGCAGACAGTGGCCTAATGAGACTGTTTTTT.

The chain employs TRBV7-2 and TRBJ1-4; 9 positions agree with TRBD1. The junction had 8 bases not matched to a gene; V was cut back by 2 bases and J by 7 bases. This CDR3 has 16 amino acids. Germline V CDR1 and CDR2: SGHTA, FQGNSA. The CDR3 loop reads CASSLFPGTGSEKLFF. The DNA for the CDR3 is TGTGCCAGCAGCTTATTCCCGGGGACAGGGAGTGAAAAACTGTTTTTT. Complete variable domain (other parts from reference TRBV7-2 and TRBJ1-4): GAGVSQSPSNKVTEKGKDVELRCDPISGHTALYWYRQSLGQGLEFLIYFQGNSAPDKSGLPSDRFSAERTGGSVSTLTIQRTQQEDSAVYLCASSLFPGTGSEKLFFGSGTQLSVL.

This clone was detected once. The chain has TRBV29-1 and TRBJ1-1; D unclear. The CDR3 is 11 amino acids. In germline, CDR1 is SQVTM, CDR2 ANQGSEA. CDR3 in DNA: TGCAGTGTAAAGCCGAACACTGAAGCTTTCTTT. Translation gives CSVKPNTEAFF.

V and J are TRBV28 and TRBJ1-5, with D unresolved. V lost 6 bases, J lost 0 bases, and 3 bases lay in between. The CDR3 is made up of 12 amino acids. Germline V gene data show CDR1 as MDHEN and CDR2 as SYDVKM. The CDR3 sequence is CASRGSNQPQHF. Written as DNA, the CDR3 is TGTGCCAGCAGGGGTAGCAATCAGCCCCAGCATTTT.

This chain uses TRBV9 with TRBJ1-1; D is unresolved. This CDR3 contains 15 residues. V was trimmed by 6 bases and J by 0 bases, leaving 15 bases between them. Per the germline V gene, CDR1 is SGDLS and CDR2 is YYNGEE. CDR3 protein: CASNSQDLLNTEAFF. The CDR3 nucleotides read TGTGCCAGCAACAGCCAGGACCTTTTGAACACTGAAGCTTTCTTT. Full variable domain (outside the CDR3, taken from reference TRBV9 and TRBJ1-1): DSGVTQTPKHLITATGQRVTLRCSPRSGDLSVYWYQQSLDQGLQFLIQYYNGEERAKGNILERFSAQQFPDLHSELNLSSLELGDSALYFCASNSQDLLNTEAFFGQGTRLTVV.

The V call is TRBV6-5, the J call TRBJ2-3; D not certain. Germline-derived CDR1 and CDR2 are MNHEY and SVGAGI. Trimming removed 2 bases from V and 1 base from J, with 13 bases in between. The length of the CDR3 is 16 residues. The CDR3 loop reads CASSYVYGRRTDTQYF. In nucleotides, the CDR3 is TGTGCCAGCAGTTACGTGTACGGCAGACGCACAGATACGCAGTATTTT.

The V and J genes are TRBV9 and TRBJ1-4, with 11 bases aligning to TRBD1. CDR3 length: 16 residues. CDR1 is SGDLS and CDR2 is YYNGEE in the germline V gene. Trimming cost V 0 bases and J 8 bases; bases outside gene matches: 6. The CDR3 sequence: CASSVDPGQGGEKLFF. The CDR3 DNA is TGTGCCAGCAGCGTAGACCCGGGACAGGGGGGAGAAAAACTGTTTTTT.

V gene TRBV28 combines with J gene TRBJ1-4; D not resolved. Germline assignment: CDR1 MDHEN and CDR2 SYDVKM. V gave up 1 base and J gave up 8 bases, with 17 bases separating them. This CDR3 comprises 16 residues. DNA for the CDR3: TGTGCCAGCAGTTTATTAACTTCGTGGACTATAGAAAAACTGTTTTTT. Its translation: CASSLLTSWTIEKLFF.

The genes are TRBV9 and TRBJ2-7; 9 positions agree with TRBD2. Germline V gene lookup returns CDR1 SGDLS and CDR2 YYNGEE. There are 16 residues in the CDR3. Trimming took 0 bases from V and 5 from J; bases not matched to a gene: 9. CDR3 in amino acids: CASSVGSSSGTHEQYF. In DNA, the CDR3 is TGTGCCAGCAGCGTAGGTTCGTCTAGCGGGACCCACGAGCAGTACTTC. The complete variable domain, with remaining parts taken from reference TRBV9 and TRBJ2-7, reads DSGVTQTPKHLITATGQRVTLRCSPRSGDLSVYWYQQSLDQGLQFLIQYYNGEERAKGNILERFSAQQFPDLHSELNLSSLELGDSALYFCASSVGSSSGTHEQYFGPGTRLTVT.

CDR3 bases: TGTGCCAGCAGCTTAATGTCGGGAGGGAGGGCAGATACGCAGTATTTT. Translation gives CASSLMSGGRADTQYF. The rearrangement uses TRBV7-3 and TRBJ2-3, with 8 positions matching TRBD2. Looked up from germline, CDR1 is SGHTA and CDR2 is FQGTGA. This CDR3 is 16 amino acids long. V dropped 1 base and J dropped 4; count of bases not matched to a gene: 7.

The chain couples TRBV6-2 or TRBV6-3 to TRBJ1-1; TRBD1 is a possible D gene (5 bases). V lost 1 base and J 5 bases, leaving 8 bases between the germline ends. Germline V CDR1 and CDR2: MNHEY, SVGEGT. This CDR3 spans 13 amino acids. CDR3 nucleotides: TGTGCCAGCAGTTACTTAGGGGAGACTGAAGCTTTCTTT. Translating gives CASSYLGETEAFF.

This clone was observed a handful of times. The chain joins TRBV4-1 to TRBJ2-1; 7 nucleotides line up with TRBD1. Germline assignment: CDR1 MGHRA and CDR2 YSYEKL. The CDR3 is made up of 14 amino acids. J was trimmed by 0 bases and V by 5 bases; bases with no gene match: 1. This CDR3 reads CASSDRDSYNEQFF. CDR3 bases: TGCGCCAGCAGCGACAGGGACTCCTACAATGAGCAGTTCTTC.

The chain carries TRBV4-2 and TRBJ1-1, with 8 bases fitting TRBD1. J was trimmed by 1 base and V by 0 bases; bases with no gene match: 10. The CDR3 consists of 18 residues. Germline CDR1 reads LGHNA; CDR2 reads YNFKEQ. The DNA of the CDR3 is TGTGCCAGCAGCCAAGAGTTCGGGCAAGGGACAGGGAACACTGAAGCTTTCTTT. Translation: CASSQEFGQGTGNTEAFF.

The genes are TRBV27 and TRBJ1-5, with TRBD1 identical over 12 bases. Germline values: CDR1 MNHEY, CDR2 SMNVEV (reference sequence). This CDR3 spans 14 amino acids. After removal of 4 bases from V and 7 bases from J, the junction contained 2 bases not matched to a gene. This CDR3 reads CASSWGTGGQPQHF. The CDR3 nucleotides read TGTGCCAGCAGTTGGGGGACAGGGGGCCAGCCCCAGCATTTT.

CDR3 loop: CASSRGGSGYEQYF. CDR3 in DNA: TGTGCCAGCAGCCGTGGCGGCAGTGGCTACGAGCAGTACTTC. The J gene is TRBJ2-7, the V gene TRBV11-2, with D hard to call. Germline V gene sequence: CDR1 SGHAT, CDR2 FQNNGV. The CDR3 runs 14 residues. Trimming took 5 bases from V and 3 from J, leaving 14 bases between them.